The clone carrying this TCR beta chain came up many times. Its antigen is unidentified. This sample was taken from a study of T cell repertoires in cytomegalovirus infection. Whole-study results and caveats: HLA-C-restricted CMV-specific TCR beta clonotypes were dominant in the ex vivo response.

TCRdb redid the calling of the reads with MiXCR, one entry per CDR3 protein. The sample holds 49,000 or so distinct CDR3 sequences, about 21% seen once. The V end was cut by 5 bases, the J end by 6 bases, with 11 bases between. CDR1 LNHDA and CDR2 SQIVND come from the germline V gene (reference sequence). CDR3 size: 13 residues. This sample comprised CD8+ T cells from cultured PBMCs, obtained from culture after CMV antigen stimulation. The V gene is TRBV19, the J gene TRBJ1-5; D gene unclear. The receptor comes from a human donor in good health (CMV status not recorded). Some clones in this sample may be carry-over from other donors' samples. CDR3 protein: CASSPSLGQPQHF. CDR3 sequence (DNA): TGTGCCAGTAGTCCCAGCCTAGGTCAGCCCCAGCATTTT.